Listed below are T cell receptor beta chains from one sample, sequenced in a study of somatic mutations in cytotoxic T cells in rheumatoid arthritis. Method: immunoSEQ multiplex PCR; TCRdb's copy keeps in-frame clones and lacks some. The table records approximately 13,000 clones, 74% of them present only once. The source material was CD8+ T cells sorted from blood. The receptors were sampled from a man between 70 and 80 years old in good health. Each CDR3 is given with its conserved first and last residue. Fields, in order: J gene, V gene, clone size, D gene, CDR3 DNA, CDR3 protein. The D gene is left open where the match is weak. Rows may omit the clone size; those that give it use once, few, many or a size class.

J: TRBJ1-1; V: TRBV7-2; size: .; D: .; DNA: TGTGCCAGCAGCTTAGGGCTCCTGAACACTGAAGCTTTCTTT; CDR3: CASSLGLLNTEAFF
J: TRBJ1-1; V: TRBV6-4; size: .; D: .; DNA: TGTGCCAGCAGTGAGGGGGTTTCCACTGAAGCTTTCTTT; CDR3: CASSEGVSTEAFF
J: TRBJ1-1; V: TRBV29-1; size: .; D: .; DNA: TGCAGCGTTCAGGGTTCGTTGGGACCTGAAGCTTTCTTT; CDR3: CSVQGSLGPEAFF
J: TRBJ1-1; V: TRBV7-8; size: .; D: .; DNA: TGTGCCAGCAGCTCGTGGGGACAAAGAGACACTGAAGCTTTCTTT; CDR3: CASSSWGQRDTEAFF
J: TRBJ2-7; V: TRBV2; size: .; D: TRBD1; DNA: TGTGCCAGCACTACGGGACAGGGGAAGGACGAGCAGTACTTC; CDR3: CASTTGQGKDEQYF
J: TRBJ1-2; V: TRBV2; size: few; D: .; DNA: TGTGCCAGCAGTGACGGGACACCTCTCTATGGCTACACCTTC; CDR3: CASSDGTPLYGYTF
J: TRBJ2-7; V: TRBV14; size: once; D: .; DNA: TGTGCCAGCAGCCAGTTCGAGGGGGTTTACGAGCAGTACTTC; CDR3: CASSQFEGVYEQYF
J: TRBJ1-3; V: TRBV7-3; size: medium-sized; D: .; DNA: TGTGCCAGCAGCTTAATTGGGGGCTCTGGAAACACCATATATTTT; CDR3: CASSLIGGSGNTIYF
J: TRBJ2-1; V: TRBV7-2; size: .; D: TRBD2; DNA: TGTGCCAGCAGCTTAACTAGCGGGAGGAACAATGAGCAGTTCTTC; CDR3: CASSLTSGRNNEQFF
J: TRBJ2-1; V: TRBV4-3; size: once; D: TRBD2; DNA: TGCGCCAGCAGCCAAGATCTAGCGGGAGTGTTCAATGAGCAGTTCTTC; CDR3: CASSQDLAGVFNEQFF
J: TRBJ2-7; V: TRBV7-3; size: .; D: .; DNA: TGTGCCAGCAGCTTAAAACAGGCAGCCGGGAATTACGAGCAGTACTTC; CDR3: CASSLKQAAGNYEQYF
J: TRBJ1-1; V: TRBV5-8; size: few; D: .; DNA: TGTGCCAGCAGCCTGGTGGAAGAGCGGGGCACTGAAGCTTTCTTT; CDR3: CASSLVEERGTEAFF
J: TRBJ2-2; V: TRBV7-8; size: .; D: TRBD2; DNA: TGTGCCAGCAGCTTAGTTACTAGCGGGAGAACCGGGGAGCTGTTTTTT; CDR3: CASSLVTSGRTGELFF
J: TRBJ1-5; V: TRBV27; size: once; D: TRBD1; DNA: TGTGCCAGCAGGACAGGGAATCAGCCCCAGCATTTT; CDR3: CASRTGNQPQHF
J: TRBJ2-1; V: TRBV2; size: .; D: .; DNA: TGTGCCAGCAGTGCGTCCCCCTACAATGAGCAGTTCTTC; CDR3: CASSASPYNEQFF
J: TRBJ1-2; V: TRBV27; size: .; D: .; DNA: TGTGCCAGCAGTTTGGTAGGGACGGAGGACAAGTATGGCTACACCTTC; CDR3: CASSLVGTEDKYGYTF
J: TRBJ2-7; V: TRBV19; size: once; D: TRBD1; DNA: TGTGCCAGTAGTATCCTTGGGACAGGAAATTACGAGCAGTACTTC; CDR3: CASSILGTGNYEQYF
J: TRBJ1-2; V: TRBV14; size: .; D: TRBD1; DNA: TGTGCCAGCAGCCAAGATCGCAGGGGGCTTGGCTACACCTTC; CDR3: CASSQDRRGLGYTF
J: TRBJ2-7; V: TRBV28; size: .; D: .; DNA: TGTGCCAGCAGTTTCGGGGAATCGACAGGCTACGAGCAGTACTTC; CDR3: CASSFGESTGYEQYF
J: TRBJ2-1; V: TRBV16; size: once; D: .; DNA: TGTGCCAGCAGCCAAGGTACGGGGGATCGCTACAATGAGCAGTTCTTC; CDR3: CASSQGTGDRYNEQFF
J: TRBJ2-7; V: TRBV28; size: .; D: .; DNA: TGTGCCAGCAGTTCCCTTGGAGGGCTCCACGAGCAGTACTTC; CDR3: CASSSLGGLHEQYF
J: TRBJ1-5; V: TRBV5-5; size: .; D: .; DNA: TGTGCCAGCAGCCAGGACAGTGGAAGACAGCCCCAGCATTTT; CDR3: CASSQDSGRQPQHF
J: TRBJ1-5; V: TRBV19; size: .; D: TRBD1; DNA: TGTGCCAGTAGTATGGTGACAGGGAGCAATCAGCCCCAGCATTTT; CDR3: CASSMVTGSNQPQHF
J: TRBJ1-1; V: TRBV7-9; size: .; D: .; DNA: TGTGCCAGCAGCCCAAACCCTGAAGCTTTCTTT; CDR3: CASSPNPEAFF
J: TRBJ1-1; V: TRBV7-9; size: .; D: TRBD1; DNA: TGTGCCAGCAAGACAGGGGGTGGCATGAACACTGAAGCTTTCTTT; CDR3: CASKTGGGMNTEAFF
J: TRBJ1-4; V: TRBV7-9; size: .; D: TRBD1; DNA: TGTGCCAGCAGCTTTCAACAGGGGGCTCGCAAGGAAAAACTGTTTTTT; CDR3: CASSFQQGARKEKLFF
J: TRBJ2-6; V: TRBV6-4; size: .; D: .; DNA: TGTGCCAGCAGTGACGCGGAGTCTGGGGCCAACGTCCTGACTTTC; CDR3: CASSDAESGANVLTF